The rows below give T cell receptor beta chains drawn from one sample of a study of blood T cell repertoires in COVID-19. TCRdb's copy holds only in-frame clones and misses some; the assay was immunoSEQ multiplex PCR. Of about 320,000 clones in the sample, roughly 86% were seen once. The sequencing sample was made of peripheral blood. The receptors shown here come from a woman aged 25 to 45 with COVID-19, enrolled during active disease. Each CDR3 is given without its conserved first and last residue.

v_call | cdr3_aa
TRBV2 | ASSDTGVENTQY
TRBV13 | ASSLGGGHGNEQF
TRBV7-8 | AIPQGAGELF
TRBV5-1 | ASSPRQPQETQY
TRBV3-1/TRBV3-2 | ASSQVVRISGGAGFGTDTQY
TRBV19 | ASKRQGDYEQY
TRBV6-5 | ASSLSKGGYGYT
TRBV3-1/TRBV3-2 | ASSQDLAGGLDEQF
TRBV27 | ASRERGGLHEQY
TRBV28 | ASDSSNQPQH